This T cell receptor beta chain is drawn from a study of T-cell memory formation after mild COVID-19. General study points: While clones contracting from day 15 to 85 were balanced between CD4 and CD8, later expanders leaned CD4+.

Germline values: CDR1 MNHNY, CDR2 SVGAGI (reference sequence). The CDR3 is made up of 13 amino acids. V lost 7 bases and J 6 bases, leaving 13 bases between the germline ends. Using its own MiXCR run on the 5' RACE reads, TCRdb lists one record per CDR3 protein. The table has 270,000 or so distinct CDR3 sequences, 15% to 20% seen once; the top ten hold 23%. For this clonotype: The antigen is unknown.

The chain links TRBV6-6 to TRBJ1-5, with D perhaps matching TRBD1 (6 bases). Input material: PBMCs or a T cell subset sorted from them (not recorded which). This TCR came from a man in his late teens or twenties who had mild COVID-19 (a few samples of this study predate the infection). Cell type and time point are not known. This chain's CDR3 is CASNIRGGQPQHF. The CDR3 DNA reads as TGTGCCAGCAACATCAGGGGAGGTCAGCCCCAGCATTTT.